The sequence of this T cell receptor beta chain was determined in a study of Ad26.COV2.S vaccination and SARS-CoV-2 variants. Clones were sequenced by immunoSEQ multiplex PCR, and TCRdb holds only the in-frame ones, with some missing. The sample contains a few hundred thousand clones, roughly 88% of which appear only once. CDR1 and CDR2 (germline): LNHDA, SQIVND (reference sequence). CDR3 length: 16 residues. J was trimmed by 6 bases and V by 4 bases; bases with no gene match: 8. Treatment described: roughly 20 received Ad26.COV2.S at low or high dose, single or two shots; roughly five received placebo; per-sample allocation not given. Collection of samples fell on day 63 after the first vaccine or placebo injection.

This clonotype was sampled from a person between 18 and 59 years old who received the Ad26.COV2.S COVID-19 vaccine or a placebo. The V call is TRBV19, the J call TRBJ2-2, with 10 bases lining up with TRBD1. Sequencing used peripheral blood, obtained in a trial of Ad26.COV2.S vaccine versus placebo. The CDR3 DNA reads as TGTGCCAGTAGTACCGCCAGGACAGGGGGTTCCGGGGAGCTGTTTTTT. Protein: CASSTARTGGSGELFF.